Below, 5 T cell receptor beta chains from the same sample are listed, as sequenced in a study of vaccination effects on CD4 cells after COVID-19. Prior to sequencing, the ViraFEST assay stimulated PBMC with viral peptide pools, which expanded the antigen-specific CD4+ T cells. It was after approximately 11 days of culture that CD4+ T cells were isolated. The person's infection with SARS-CoV-2, confirmed by PCR, took place between March and December 2020. Antigen specificity for these receptors is unknown. TCRdb's copy holds only in-frame clones and misses some; the assay was immunoSEQ multiplex PCR. The sample yields fewer than 60,000 clones, 65% to 80% seen once. This specimen was CD4+ T cells from PBMCs cultured with HIV peptides, taken before COVID-19 vaccination. Documented subset: HIV-1 Nef peptide pool negative control/reference culture. These receptors came from a human donor who had a prior SARS-CoV-2 infection.

The J gene is TRBJ2-5, the V gene TRBV7-2; 13 positions agree with TRBD2. Per germline, CDR1 SGHTA and CDR2 FQGNSA. V lost 6 bases and J lost 9; bases outside the gene matches: 13. The CDR3 extends over 16 amino acids. The CDR3 coding sequence is TGTGCCAGCAGAGAGACCGGGACTAGCGGGGCTGGGGCCCAGTACTTC. Protein: CASRETGTSGAGAQYF.

This clone was found a few times. The rearrangement uses TRBV11-2 and TRBJ2-1; no definite D call. V was trimmed by 5 bases and J by 5 bases, leaving 10 bases between them. The germline V gene encodes CDR1 SGHAT and CDR2 FQNNGV. The CDR3 totals 13 residues. The CDR3 sequence is CASSTSRNNEQFF. CDR3 nucleotide sequence: TGTGCCAGCAGCACCAGCCGTAACAATGAGCAGTTCTTC.

The chain is built from TRBV27 and TRBJ2-1; D uncertain. The CDR3 is 17 residues long. Germline V gene lookup returns CDR1 MNHEY and CDR2 SMNVEV (reference sequence). Trimming removed 2 bases at V and 8 bases at J, with 22 bases between. CDR3 nucleotide sequence: TGTGCCAGCAGTTTACGGAAGGAGTTACGTCGAGTCGATGAGCAGTTCTTC. Protein sequence: CASSLRKELRRVDEQFF.

This chain connects TRBV2 to TRBJ2-2; possible D gene TRBD2, 6 bases. The CDR3 sequence is 17 residues long. The V and J ends lost 0 bases and 2 bases respectively, with 13 bases between them. Germline V CDR1 and CDR2: SNHLY, FYNNEI. The CDR3 DNA follows: TGTGCCAGCAGTGAAGCGCTTCGGGGGTCCAACACCGGGGAGCTGTTTTTT. It codes for CASSEALRGSNTGELFF. Full variable domain (missing parts from reference TRBV2 and TRBJ2-2): EPEVTQTPSHQVTQMGQEVILRCVPISNHLYFYWYRQILGQKVEFLVSFYNNEISEKSEIFDDQFSVERPDGSNFTLKIRSTKLEDSAMYFCASSEALRGSNTGELFFGEGSRLTVL.

The chain is built from TRBV5-1 and TRBJ2-5, with 7 bases fitting TRBD1. V shed 2 bases and J 4 bases; nucleotides not matched to a gene: 5. The CDR3 covers 14 residues. Germline CDR1 SGHRS, CDR2 YFSETQ. CDR3: CASSFEGAGETQYF. For the CDR3, the DNA is TGCGCCAGCAGCTTTGAGGGGGCAGGAGAGACCCAGTACTTC.